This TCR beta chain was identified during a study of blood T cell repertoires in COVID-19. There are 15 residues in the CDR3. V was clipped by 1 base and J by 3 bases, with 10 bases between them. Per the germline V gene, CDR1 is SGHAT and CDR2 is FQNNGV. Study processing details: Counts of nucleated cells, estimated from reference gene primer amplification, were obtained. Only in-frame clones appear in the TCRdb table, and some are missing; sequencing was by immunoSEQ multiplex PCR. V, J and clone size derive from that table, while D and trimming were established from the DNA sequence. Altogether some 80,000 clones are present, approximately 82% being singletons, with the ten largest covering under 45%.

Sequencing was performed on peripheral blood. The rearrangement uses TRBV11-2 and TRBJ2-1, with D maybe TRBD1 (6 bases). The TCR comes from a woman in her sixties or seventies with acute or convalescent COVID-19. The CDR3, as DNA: TGTGCCAGCAGCTTAGTCTGGACAGACTACAATGAGCAGTTCTTC. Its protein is CASSLVWTDYNEQFF. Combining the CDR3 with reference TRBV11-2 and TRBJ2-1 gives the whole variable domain EAGVAQSPRYKIIEKRQSVAFWCNPISGHATLYWYQQILGQGPKLLIQFQNNGVVDDSQLPKDRFSAERLKGVDSTLKIQPAKLEDSAVYLCASSLVWTDYNEQFFGPGTRLTVL.